A selection of T cell receptor beta chains follows, all from one sample in a study of beta chain features in type 1 diabetes. TCRdb's table, derived via immunoSEQ multiplex PCR, lists solely in-frame clones and lacks some. The repertoire holds 300,000 to 400,000 clones, roughly 14% seen once, with roughly 0.015% in the top ten. Sequenced sample: naive CD4+ T cells from blood. The source is a young woman with type 1 diabetes. Both conserved end residues are part of each CDR3. The D gene is left open where the match is weak. Not every row has a clone size; where given, it reads once, few, many or a size class.

D gene: NA
V gene: TRBV28
J gene: TRBJ2-7
clone size: NA
CDR3 protein: CASSLSLEQYF
CDR3 DNA: TGTGCCAGCAGTCTCAGTCTCGAGCAGTACTTC

D gene: NA
V gene: TRBV11-2
J gene: TRBJ2-5
clone size: NA
CDR3 protein: CASSSGRGTVVTQYF
CDR3 DNA: TGTGCCAGCAGCTCAGGCCGGGGGACCGTGGTGACCCAGTACTTC

D gene: NA
V gene: TRBV7-8
J gene: TRBJ2-5
clone size: few
CDR3 protein: CASRQKRPGIGVGETQYF
CDR3 DNA: TGTGCCAGCAGACAGAAAAGACCAGGCATCGGGGTAGGGGAGACCCAGTACTTC

D gene: TRBD1
V gene: TRBV27
J gene: TRBJ2-2
clone size: NA
CDR3 protein: CASSPGTGGGGELFF
CDR3 DNA: TGTGCCAGCAGCCCCGGGACAGGGGGCGGCGGGGAGCTGTTTTTT

D gene: TRBD2
V gene: TRBV6-1
J gene: TRBJ2-1
clone size: few
CDR3 protein: CATVGLAWGGEQFF
CDR3 DNA: TGTGCCACCGTGGGACTAGCGTGGGGGGGTGAGCAGTTCTTC

D gene: NA
V gene: TRBV7-2
J gene: TRBJ2-3
clone size: few
CDR3 protein: CASSPRGVNTDTQYF
CDR3 DNA: TGTGCCAGCAGCCCCAGGGGGGTAAACACAGATACGCAGTATTTT

D gene: NA
V gene: TRBV30
J gene: TRBJ2-3
clone size: NA
CDR3 protein: CAWSRLPDTQYF
CDR3 DNA: TGTGCCTGGAGCCGACTCCCAGATACGCAGTATTTT

D gene: NA
V gene: TRBV5-6
J gene: TRBJ2-3
clone size: few
CDR3 protein: CASSLATDTQYF
CDR3 DNA: TGTGCCAGCAGCTTGGCGACAGATACGCAGTATTTT

D gene: NA
V gene: TRBV7-9
J gene: TRBJ1-2
clone size: NA
CDR3 protein: CASSLVGGAYYGYTF
CDR3 DNA: TGTGCCAGCAGCTTAGTTGGGGGGGCCTACTATGGCTACACCTTC

D gene: TRBD2
V gene: TRBV4-1
J gene: TRBJ2-3
clone size: few
CDR3 protein: CASSHPGLAGSTDTQYF
CDR3 DNA: TGCGCCAGCAGCCACCCGGGACTAGCGGGGAGCACAGATACGCAGTATTTT

D gene: TRBD1
V gene: TRBV6-5
J gene: TRBJ2-2
clone size: NA
CDR3 protein: CASSYGGQGSAGELFF
CDR3 DNA: TGTGCCAGCAGTTACGGGGGACAGGGGAGCGCCGGGGAGCTGTTTTTT

D gene: TRBD2
V gene: TRBV30
J gene: TRBJ2-7
clone size: few
CDR3 protein: CAWIPGLVRKVQYF
CDR3 DNA: TGTGCCTGGATCCCGGGACTAGTGAGGAAAGTGCAGTACTTC

D gene: NA
V gene: TRBV6-1
J gene: TRBJ1-2
clone size: NA
CDR3 protein: CASIGGNGYTF
CDR3 DNA: TGTGCCAGCATCGGGGGAAATGGCTACACCTTC

D gene: NA
V gene: TRBV18
J gene: TRBJ2-7
clone size: NA
CDR3 protein: CASSPSPPGIYEQYF
CDR3 DNA: TGTGCCAGCTCACCATCTCCCCCGGGGATCTACGAGCAGTACTTC

D gene: NA
V gene: TRBV28
J gene: TRBJ2-7
clone size: few
CDR3 protein: CASRNPQGREQYF
CDR3 DNA: TGTGCCAGCAGAAACCCACAGGGTCGCGAGCAGTACTTC

D gene: TRBD2
V gene: TRBV11-2
J gene: TRBJ2-3
clone size: few
CDR3 protein: CASSLGTSGSRTDTQYF
CDR3 DNA: TGTGCCAGCAGCTTAGGGACTAGCGGGAGTCGCACAGATACGCAGTATTTT

D gene: TRBD1
V gene: TRBV11-2
J gene: TRBJ2-4
clone size: NA
CDR3 protein: CASNTYRGRENIQYF
CDR3 DNA: TGTGCCAGCAACACCTACAGGGGGCGGGAAAACATTCAGTACTTC

D gene: NA
V gene: TRBV5-6
J gene: TRBJ2-1
clone size: NA
CDR3 protein: CASSFQGSYNEQFF
CDR3 DNA: TGTGCCAGCAGCTTCCAGGGCTCCTACAATGAGCAGTTCTTC

D gene: TRBD2
V gene: TRBV2
J gene: TRBJ2-1
clone size: NA
CDR3 protein: CARTSAGAHYNEQFF
CDR3 DNA: TGTGCTAGAACCTCCGCGGGAGCTCATTACAATGAGCAGTTCTTC

D gene: TRBD2
V gene: TRBV4-2
J gene: TRBJ2-1
clone size: few
CDR3 protein: CASSQLDTSASRQEQFF
CDR3 DNA: TGTGCCAGCAGCCAACTCGATACTAGCGCCTCCCGTCAGGAGCAGTTCTTC

D gene: TRBD2
V gene: TRBV9
J gene: TRBJ2-7
clone size: NA
CDR3 protein: CASSSGLAGDGEQYF
CDR3 DNA: TGTGCCAGCAGCTCCGGACTAGCGGGAGATGGAGAGCAGTACTTC

D gene: TRBD2
V gene: TRBV5-1
J gene: TRBJ2-5
clone size: NA
CDR3 protein: CASSLAPGGQETQYF
CDR3 DNA: TGCGCCAGCAGCTTGGCCCCGGGAGGGCAAGAGACCCAGTACTTC

D gene: NA
V gene: TRBV11-1
J gene: TRBJ1-2
clone size: NA
CDR3 protein: CASSPGTLEPYGYTF
CDR3 DNA: TGTGCCAGCAGTCCCGGGACACTGGAACCCTATGGCTACACCTTC

D gene: TRBD2
V gene: TRBV6-5
J gene: TRBJ2-1
clone size: few
CDR3 protein: CASSYQASGFYNEQFF
CDR3 DNA: TGTGCCAGCAGTTACCAGGCTAGCGGGTTCTACAATGAGCAGTTCTTC

D gene: TRBD2
V gene: TRBV4-3
J gene: TRBJ2-1
clone size: NA
CDR3 protein: CASNQGSGAGGSYNEQFF
CDR3 DNA: TGCGCCAGCAACCAAGGAAGTGGAGCGGGAGGCTCCTACAATGAGCAGTTCTTC

D gene: TRBD1
V gene: TRBV29-1
J gene: TRBJ2-3
clone size: NA
CDR3 protein: CSVGQAADTQYF
CDR3 DNA: TGCAGCGTCGGACAGGCGGCAGATACGCAGTATTTT

D gene: NA
V gene: TRBV13
J gene: TRBJ2-1
clone size: NA
CDR3 protein: CASSPGQGGVDEQFF
CDR3 DNA: TGTGCCAGCAGCCCCGGGCAGGGCGGGGTGGATGAGCAGTTCTTC

D gene: TRBD2
V gene: TRBV4-1
J gene: TRBJ2-7
clone size: few
CDR3 protein: CASSQVIKREGSYEQYF
CDR3 DNA: TGCGCCAGCAGCCAAGTTATCAAGCGGGAGGGCTCCTACGAGCAGTACTTC

D gene: NA
V gene: TRBV2
J gene: TRBJ1-2
clone size: NA
CDR3 protein: CASSETGNPRGYTF
CDR3 DNA: TGTGCCAGCAGTGAAACAGGGAACCCGCGGGGCTACACCTTC

D gene: NA
V gene: TRBV7-2
J gene: TRBJ1-5
clone size: few
CDR3 protein: CASNGGATQPQHF
CDR3 DNA: TGTGCCAGCAATGGTGGGGCGACTCAGCCCCAGCATTTT

D gene: TRBD1
V gene: TRBV7-9
J gene: TRBJ1-5
clone size: NA
CDR3 protein: CASSLGTGRQPQHF
CDR3 DNA: TGTGCCAGCAGCTTGGGGACAGGTCGTCAGCCCCAGCATTTT

D gene: NA
V gene: TRBV10-3
J gene: TRBJ2-7
clone size: NA
CDR3 protein: CAISKTAYEQYF
CDR3 DNA: TGTGCCATCAGTAAAACAGCATACGAGCAGTACTTC

D gene: TRBD2
V gene: TRBV11-2
J gene: TRBJ2-1
clone size: NA
CDR3 protein: CASTLREGAYNEQFF
CDR3 DNA: TGTGCCAGCACCCTGAGGGAGGGCGCCTACAATGAGCAGTTCTTC

D gene: NA
V gene: TRBV30
J gene: TRBJ2-7
clone size: few
CDR3 protein: CAWNRGGEQYF
CDR3 DNA: TGTGCCTGGAACAGGGGGGGCGAGCAGTACTTC

D gene: TRBD1
V gene: TRBV5-4
J gene: TRBJ1-1
clone size: few
CDR3 protein: CASSFGYRGSLNTEAFF
CDR3 DNA: TGTGCCAGCAGCTTTGGTTACAGGGGGTCGTTGAACACTGAAGCTTTCTTT

D gene: NA
V gene: TRBV29-1
J gene: TRBJ2-5
clone size: few
CDR3 protein: CSVALPETQYF
CDR3 DNA: TGCAGCGTTGCGCTACCAGAGACCCAGTACTTC

D gene: NA
V gene: TRBV28
J gene: TRBJ2-5
clone size: few
CDR3 protein: CASKGSLIGGSETQYF
CDR3 DNA: TGTGCCAGCAAGGGGAGTCTGATCGGGGGATCAGAGACCCAGTACTTC

D gene: TRBD1
V gene: TRBV28
J gene: TRBJ2-7
clone size: NA
CDR3 protein: CASSPRTGQGIEQYF
CDR3 DNA: TGTGCCAGCAGTCCCCGCACCGGACAGGGAATTGAGCAGTACTTC

D gene: TRBD2
V gene: TRBV7-2
J gene: TRBJ2-5
clone size: NA
CDR3 protein: CASSLDPGGAETQYF
CDR3 DNA: TGTGCCAGCAGCTTAGATCCGGGAGGGGCAGAGACCCAGTACTTC

D gene: TRBD1
V gene: TRBV27
J gene: TRBJ2-3
clone size: NA
CDR3 protein: CASSHRGDTQYF
CDR3 DNA: TGTGCCAGCAGTCACAGGGGAGATACGCAGTATTTT

D gene: NA
V gene: TRBV18
J gene: TRBJ2-5
clone size: few
CDR3 protein: CASSPAVQRGETQYF
CDR3 DNA: TGTGCCAGCTCACCGGCCGTGCAAAGGGGAGAGACCCAGTACTTC

D gene: NA
V gene: TRBV7-2
J gene: TRBJ2-5
clone size: once
CDR3 protein: CASSPEGLGETQYF
CDR3 DNA: TGTGCCAGCAGCCCGGAGGGCCTAGGGGAGACCCAGTACTTC

D gene: NA
V gene: TRBV7-2
J gene: TRBJ2-3
clone size: NA
CDR3 protein: CASSLTGQSTDTQYF
CDR3 DNA: TGTGCCAGCAGCTTAACGGGACAAAGCACAGATACGCAGTATTTT

D gene: TRBD2
V gene: TRBV7-9
J gene: TRBJ2-7
clone size: NA
CDR3 protein: CASSLLGGAGGEEQYF
CDR3 DNA: TGTGCCAGCAGCCTCCTGGGGGGAGCGGGGGGTGAGGAGCAGTACTTC

D gene: NA
V gene: TRBV29-1
J gene: TRBJ2-3
clone size: few
CDR3 protein: CSVGPGGTDTQYF
CDR3 DNA: TGCAGCGTGGGGCCAGGGGGCACAGATACGCAGTATTTT

D gene: NA
V gene: TRBV25-1
J gene: TRBJ2-5
clone size: NA
CDR3 protein: CASRVSGTPYQETQYF
CDR3 DNA: TGTGCCAGCAGGGTATCGGGGACACCGTACCAAGAGACCCAGTACTTC

D gene: NA
V gene: TRBV28
J gene: TRBJ2-5
clone size: NA
CDR3 protein: CASSLTVQETQYF
CDR3 DNA: TGTGCCAGCAGTTTGACAGTCCAAGAGACCCAGTACTTC

D gene: TRBD2
V gene: TRBV7-2
J gene: TRBJ2-1
clone size: NA
CDR3 protein: CASSLGLAVGNEQFF
CDR3 DNA: TGTGCCAGCAGCTTAGGCCTAGCGGTAGGGAATGAGCAGTTCTTC

D gene: TRBD1
V gene: TRBV7-9
J gene: TRBJ1-4
clone size: few
CDR3 protein: CASSLVTGGVGKLFF
CDR3 DNA: TGTGCCAGCAGCTTAGTAACAGGGGGAGTAGGAAAACTGTTTTTT

D gene: NA
V gene: TRBV5-1
J gene: TRBJ2-1
clone size: few
CDR3 protein: CASSLEGRDHNEQFF
CDR3 DNA: TGCGCCAGCAGCTTGGAGGGGCGGGATCACAATGAGCAGTTCTTC

D gene: NA
V gene: TRBV18
J gene: TRBJ2-5
clone size: NA
CDR3 protein: CASSPITVGGETQYF
CDR3 DNA: TGTGCCAGCTCACCTATCACAGTAGGCGGGGAGACCCAGTACTTC

D gene: TRBD2
V gene: TRBV5-1
J gene: TRBJ2-2
clone size: few
CDR3 protein: CASSVTSGDTGELFF
CDR3 DNA: TGCGCCAGCAGCGTCACTAGCGGGGACACCGGGGAGCTGTTTTTT

D gene: TRBD1
V gene: TRBV9
J gene: TRBJ1-1
clone size: NA
CDR3 protein: CASSVGTGEGAFF
CDR3 DNA: TGTGCCAGCAGCGTGGGGACAGGGGAAGGAGCTTTCTTT

D gene: TRBD1
V gene: TRBV7-9
J gene: TRBJ2-3
clone size: NA
CDR3 protein: CASSSGTGGLDTQYF
CDR3 DNA: TGTGCCAGCAGTTCCGGGACAGGGGGCTTAGATACGCAGTATTTT